This TCR beta chain was documented in a study of T cells after yellow fever vaccination. Via MiXCR, TCRdb re-called the 5' RACE reads, giving one row per CDR3 protein. The repertoire holds approximately 580,000 distinct CDR3 sequences, with roughly 17% as singletons. Germline-derived CDR1 and CDR2 are KGHDR and SFDVKD. The CDR3 extends over 18 amino acids. J gave up 10 bases and V 2 bases, and 15 bases lay outside the gene matches. In its sample, this clonotype was seen a few times. The chain joins TRBV24-1 to TRBJ2-1, with TRBD2 matching over 11 bases. The sequencing here drew on PBMCs, taken about 5 days after the first yellow fever vaccination. This TCR was recovered from a man aged 18 to 29 who received the YFV17D yellow fever vaccine. For the CDR3, the DNA is TGTGCCACCAGTGATTATATTACTAGCGGGAGAACTATTGGGGAGCAGTTCTTC. Residues: CATSDYITSGRTIGEQFF.